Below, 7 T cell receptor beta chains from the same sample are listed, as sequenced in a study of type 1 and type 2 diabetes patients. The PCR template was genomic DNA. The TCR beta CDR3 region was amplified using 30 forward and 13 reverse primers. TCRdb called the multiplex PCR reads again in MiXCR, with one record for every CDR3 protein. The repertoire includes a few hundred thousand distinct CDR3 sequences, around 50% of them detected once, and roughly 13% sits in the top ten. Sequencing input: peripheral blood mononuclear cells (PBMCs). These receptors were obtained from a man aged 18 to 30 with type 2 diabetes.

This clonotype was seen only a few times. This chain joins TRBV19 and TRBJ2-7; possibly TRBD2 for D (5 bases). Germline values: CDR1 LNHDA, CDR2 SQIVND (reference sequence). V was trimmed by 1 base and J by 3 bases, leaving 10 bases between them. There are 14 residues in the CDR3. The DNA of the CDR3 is TGTGCCAGTAGTATAGGAGGGCTGATCTACGAGCAGTACTTC. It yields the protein CASSIGGLIYEQYF.

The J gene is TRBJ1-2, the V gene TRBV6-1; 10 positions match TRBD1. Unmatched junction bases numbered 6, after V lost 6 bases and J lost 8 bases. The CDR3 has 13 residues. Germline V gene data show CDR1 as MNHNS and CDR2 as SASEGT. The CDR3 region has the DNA TGTGCCAGCAGGCGACAGGGGGCGTGGGGCTACACCTTC. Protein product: CASRRQGAWGYTF.

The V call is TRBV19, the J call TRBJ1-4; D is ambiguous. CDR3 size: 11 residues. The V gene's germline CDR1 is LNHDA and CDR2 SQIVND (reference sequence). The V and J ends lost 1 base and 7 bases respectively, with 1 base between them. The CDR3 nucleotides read TGTGCCAGTAGTATAGCTGAAAAACTGTTTTTT. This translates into CASSIAEKLFF.

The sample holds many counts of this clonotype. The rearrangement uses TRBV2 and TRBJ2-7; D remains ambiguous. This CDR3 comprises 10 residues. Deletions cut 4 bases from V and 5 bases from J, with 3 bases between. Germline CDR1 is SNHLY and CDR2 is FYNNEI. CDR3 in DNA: TGTGCCAGCAGTGTTAACGAGCAGTACTTC. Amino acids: CASSVNEQYF.

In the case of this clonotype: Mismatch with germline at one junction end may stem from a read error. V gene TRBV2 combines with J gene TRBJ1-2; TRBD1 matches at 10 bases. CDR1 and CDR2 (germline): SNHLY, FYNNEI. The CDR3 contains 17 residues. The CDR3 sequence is CASSETRTGGSNYGYTF. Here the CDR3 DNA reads TGCGCCAGCAGTGAAACCCGGACAGGGGGATCCAACTATGGCTACACCTTC.

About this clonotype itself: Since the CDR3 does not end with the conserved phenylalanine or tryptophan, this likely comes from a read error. The CDR3 region is CATSSSQSGIIEKLFS. In DNA, the CDR3 is TGTGCCACCAGCAGCTCCCAGAGCGGAATAATTGAAAAACTGTTTTCT. The chain is built from TRBV15 and TRBJ1-4, with D hard to call. CDR1 and CDR2 from the germline V gene are LNHNV and YYDKDF (reference sequence). Trimming took off 3 bases at V and 7 bases at J, with 18 bases between the two ends. This CDR3 has 16 residues.

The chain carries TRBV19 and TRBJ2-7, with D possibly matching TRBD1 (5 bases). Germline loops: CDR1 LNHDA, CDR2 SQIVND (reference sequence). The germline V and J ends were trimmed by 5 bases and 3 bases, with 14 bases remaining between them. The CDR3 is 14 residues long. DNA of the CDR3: TGTGCCAGTAGTTCCCAGGGCGACGGCTACGAGCAGTACTTC. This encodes CASSSQGDGYEQYF.